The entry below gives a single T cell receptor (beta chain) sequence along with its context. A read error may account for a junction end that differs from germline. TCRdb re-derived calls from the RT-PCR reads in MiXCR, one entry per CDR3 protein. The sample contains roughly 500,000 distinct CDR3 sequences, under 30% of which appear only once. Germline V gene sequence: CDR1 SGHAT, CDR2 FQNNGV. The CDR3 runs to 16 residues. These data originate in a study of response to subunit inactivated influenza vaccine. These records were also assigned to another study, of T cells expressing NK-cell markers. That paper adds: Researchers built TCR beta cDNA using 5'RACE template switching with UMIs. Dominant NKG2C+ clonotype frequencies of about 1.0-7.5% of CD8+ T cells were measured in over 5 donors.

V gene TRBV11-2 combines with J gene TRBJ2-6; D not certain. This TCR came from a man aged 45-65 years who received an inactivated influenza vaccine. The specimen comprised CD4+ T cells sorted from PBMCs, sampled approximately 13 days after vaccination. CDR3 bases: TGTGCCAGCAGCCGACCCCGGCGCTCTTGGGCCAACGTCCTGACTTTC. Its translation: CASSRPRRSWANVLTF.